The text below deals with one T cell receptor (beta chain). Its antigen is not identified. Treatment here: approximately nine-day PBMC culture with coronavirus spike peptide pools or control peptides (ViraFEST assay). The data originate from a study of vaccination and CD4 T cells after COVID-19. Overall study context: Taking of post-vaccine samples occurred a median approximately 72 days after dose two (range 14 to 241). The authors exposed cells to overlapping spike peptides derived from SARS-CoV-2, HCoV-NL63, HCoV-OC43 and HCoV-229E. Study results and caveats: Only relatively few convalescent patients were studied, and early post-infection timepoints were not analyzed.

Oncomine TCR Beta short-read sequencing was applied to DNA from cultured CD4+ T cells. Genomic DNA extraction was carried out from cultured CD4+ T cells. Each CDR3 protein gets one entry after TCRdb re-called the PCR reads with MiXCR. This repertoire shows roughly 16,000 distinct CDR3 sequences, roughly two fifths found once; its top ten account for around 3.4%. The V gene's germline CDR1 is SGHVS and CDR2 FNYEAQ. V was shortened by 5 bases and J by 2 bases, with 14 bases between the two germline ends. The CDR3 covers 15 residues. This clonotype was obtained from a human donor who had recovered from COVID-19. The chain combines TRBV7-6 with TRBJ2-3; the D is unclear. Sequencing was done on a sample of CD4+ T cells from blood, cultured in vitro. The CDR3, as DNA: TGTGCCAGCAGCCCGAGTTGGGATGACACAGATACGCAGTATTTT. It specifies CASSPSWDDTDTQYF.